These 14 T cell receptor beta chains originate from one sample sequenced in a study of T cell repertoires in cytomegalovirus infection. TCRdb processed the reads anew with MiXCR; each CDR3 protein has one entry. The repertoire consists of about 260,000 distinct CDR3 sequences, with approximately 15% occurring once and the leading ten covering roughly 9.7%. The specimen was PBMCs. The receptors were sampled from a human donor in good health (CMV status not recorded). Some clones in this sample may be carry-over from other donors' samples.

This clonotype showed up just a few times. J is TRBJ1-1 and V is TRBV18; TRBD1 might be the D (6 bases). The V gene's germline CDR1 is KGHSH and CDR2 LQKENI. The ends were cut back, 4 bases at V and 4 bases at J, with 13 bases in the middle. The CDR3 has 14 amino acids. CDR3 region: CASSQETGGTEAFF. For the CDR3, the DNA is TGTGCCAGCTCACAAGAGACAGGTGGCACTGAAGCTTTCTTT.

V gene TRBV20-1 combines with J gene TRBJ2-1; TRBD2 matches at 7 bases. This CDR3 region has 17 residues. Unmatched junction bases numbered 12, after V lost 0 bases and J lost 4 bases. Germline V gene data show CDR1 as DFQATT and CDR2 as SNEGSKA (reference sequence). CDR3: CSARDPGGSSSYNEQFF. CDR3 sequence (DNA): TGCAGTGCTAGAGATCCTGGCGGGAGCTCCTCTTACAATGAGCAGTTCTTC.

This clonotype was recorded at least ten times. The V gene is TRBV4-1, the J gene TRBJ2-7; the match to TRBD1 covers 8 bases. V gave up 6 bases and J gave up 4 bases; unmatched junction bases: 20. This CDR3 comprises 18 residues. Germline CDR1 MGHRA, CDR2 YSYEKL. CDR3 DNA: TGCGCCAGCAGTCCGAATCCCCCAGACCAGGGGGCGCGATACGAGCAGTACTTC. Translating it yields CASSPNPPDQGARYEQYF.

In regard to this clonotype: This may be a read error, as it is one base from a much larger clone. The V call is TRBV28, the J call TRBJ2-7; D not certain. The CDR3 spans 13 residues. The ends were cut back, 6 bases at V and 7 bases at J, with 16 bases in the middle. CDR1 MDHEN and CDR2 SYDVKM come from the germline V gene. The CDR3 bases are TGTGCCAGCAGATTTTCAGAAAGATCTGAGCAGTACTTC. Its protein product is CASRFSERSEQYF.

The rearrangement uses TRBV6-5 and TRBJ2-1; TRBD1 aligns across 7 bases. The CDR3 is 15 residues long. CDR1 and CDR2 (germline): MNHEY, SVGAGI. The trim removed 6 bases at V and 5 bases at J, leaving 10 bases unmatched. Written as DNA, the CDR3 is TGTGCCAGCAGACCTACCGGGACAGTCAACAATGAGCAGTTCTTC. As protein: CASRPTGTVNNEQFF.

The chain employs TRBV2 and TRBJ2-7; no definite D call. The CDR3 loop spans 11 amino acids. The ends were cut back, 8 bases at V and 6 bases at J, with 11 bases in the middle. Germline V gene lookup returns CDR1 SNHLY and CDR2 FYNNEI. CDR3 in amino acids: CASRETGEQYF. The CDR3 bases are TGTGCCAGCCGAGAGACCGGCGAGCAGTACTTC. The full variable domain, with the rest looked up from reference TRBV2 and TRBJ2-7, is EPEVTQTPSHQVTQMGQEVILRCVPISNHLYFYWYRQILGQKVEFLVSFYNNEISEKSEIFDDQFSVERPDGSNFTLKIRSTKLEDSAMYFCASRETGEQYFGPGTRLTVT.

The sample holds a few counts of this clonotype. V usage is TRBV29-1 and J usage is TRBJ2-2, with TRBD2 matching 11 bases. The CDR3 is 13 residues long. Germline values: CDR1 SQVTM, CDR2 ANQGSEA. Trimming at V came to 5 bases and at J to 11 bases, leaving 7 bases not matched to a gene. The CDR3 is CSVLAGGLKELFF. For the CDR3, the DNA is TGCAGCGTTTTAGCGGGAGGGTTAAAAGAGCTGTTTTTT.

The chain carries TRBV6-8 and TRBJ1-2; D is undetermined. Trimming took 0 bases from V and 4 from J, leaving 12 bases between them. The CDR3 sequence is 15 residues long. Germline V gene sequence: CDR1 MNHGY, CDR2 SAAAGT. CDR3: CASSYSRPRGYGYTF. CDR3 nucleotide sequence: TGTGCCAGCAGTTACTCCCGACCCCGGGGCTATGGCTACACCTTC.

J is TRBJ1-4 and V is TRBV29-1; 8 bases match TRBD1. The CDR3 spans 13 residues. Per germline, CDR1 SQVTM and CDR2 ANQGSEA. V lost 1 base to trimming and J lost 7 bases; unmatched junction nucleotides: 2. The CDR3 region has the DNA TGCAGCGTTGAAGGGACAGGGACTGAAAAACTGTTTTTT. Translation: CSVEGTGTEKLFF. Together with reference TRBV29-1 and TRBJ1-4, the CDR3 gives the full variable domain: SAVISQKPSRDICQRGTSLTIQCQVDSQVTMMFWYRQQPGQSLTLIATANQGSEATYESGFVIDKFPISRPNLTFSTLTVSNMSPEDSSIYLCSVEGTGTEKLFFGSGTQLSVL.

Here the CDR3 reads CASRRQIMNTEAFF. CDR3 nucleotide sequence: TGTGCCAGCAGGCGACAGATCATGAACACTGAAGCTTTCTTT. The chain is built from TRBV12-3 or TRBV12-4 and TRBJ1-1; perhaps TRBD1 as D (5 bases). The CDR3 contains 14 residues. Trimming took 6 bases from V and 0 from J, leaving 11 bases between them.

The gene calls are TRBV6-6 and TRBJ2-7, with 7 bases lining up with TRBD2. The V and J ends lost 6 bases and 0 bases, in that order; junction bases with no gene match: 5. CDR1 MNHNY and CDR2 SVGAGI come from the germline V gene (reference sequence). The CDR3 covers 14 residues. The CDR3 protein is CASRYGGSSYEQYF. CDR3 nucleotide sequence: TGTGCCAGCAGATACGGGGGGAGCTCCTACGAGCAGTACTTC.

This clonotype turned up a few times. The CDR3 protein is CSASSGRASGELFF. The CDR3, as DNA: TGCAGTGCTTCTAGCGGGAGGGCCTCCGGGGAGCTGTTTTTT. V gene TRBV20-1 combines with J gene TRBJ2-2; 12 bases are a match to TRBD2. J gave up 6 bases and V 5 bases, and 4 bases lay outside the gene matches. Germline CDR1 is DFQATT and CDR2 is SNEGSKA (reference sequence). CDR3 size: 14 residues.

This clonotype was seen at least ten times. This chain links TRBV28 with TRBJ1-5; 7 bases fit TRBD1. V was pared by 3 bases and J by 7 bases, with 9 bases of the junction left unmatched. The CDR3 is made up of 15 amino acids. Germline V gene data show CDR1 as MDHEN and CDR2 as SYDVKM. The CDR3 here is CASSFFDRVEQPQHF. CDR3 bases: TGTGCCAGCAGTTTCTTTGACAGGGTAGAACAGCCCCAGCATTTT.

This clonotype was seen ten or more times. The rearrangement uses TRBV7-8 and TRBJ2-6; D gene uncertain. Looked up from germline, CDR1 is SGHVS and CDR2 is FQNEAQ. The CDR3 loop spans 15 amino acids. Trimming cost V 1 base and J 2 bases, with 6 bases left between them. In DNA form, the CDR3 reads TGTGCCAGCAGCTTAGGTGTGACTGGGGCCAACGTCCTGACTTTC. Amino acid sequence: CASSLGVTGANVLTF.